This TCR beta chain was recovered during a study of PD-1 blockade in classical Hodgkin lymphoma (dated by TCRdb to the early 2020s). In the study overall: Nivolumab dosing was 3 mg/kg intravenously every 2 weeks, continuing until either disease progression or unacceptable toxicity. The study used CyTOF and TCR beta sequencing to define a peripheral blood immune signature of response to PD-1 blockade in classical Hodgkin lymphoma.

Taken with the paper, the label for time point translates to: cycle 4 day 1 (C4D1), after less than 7 weeks of nivolumab. Relapse after autologous stem cell transplantation had occurred in all trial patients, and cohorts A, B and C were distinguished by prior brentuximab vedotin exposure. The trial cohort included 55 to 60 patients with relapsed/refractory classical Hodgkin lymphoma, and each patient had a best overall response of complete response, partial response or progressive disease. Trial patients were treated with single-agent nivolumab in the multi-cohort phase II CheckMate 205 trial. An independent review committee assessed best overall response using the 2007 International Working Group response criteria. Trial PBMCs were obtained immediately prior to nivolumab initiation (C1D1) and on therapy at cycle 2 day 1 and cycle 4 day 1. Peripheral blood was collected in 8 mL Vacutainer Cell Preparation Tubes, from which PBMCs were isolated by centrifugation and then cryopreserved.

Broader findings and caveats from the paper: Baseline TCR diversity was reported as lower in newly diagnosed patients than in healthy donors, and lower still in relapsed/refractory patients. Patients starting nivolumab less than 1 year after ASCT had lower diversity and were excluded from later analyses to avoid confounding by immune reconstitution. Baseline diversity similar to that of newly diagnosed patients was observed in trial patients achieving complete response, whereas significantly lower diversity was observed in partial responders and progressors. The study was restricted to a single clinical trial cohort, and the causes of repertoire differences, possibly disease activity or prior therapy, were left undefined. By C4D1, a significant rise was seen in CD4+ TCR diversity but not in CD8+ TCR diversity (p=0.0027 vs p=0.16), and the rise was most apparent among complete responders (p=0.02).

About this clone itself: Its target antigen remains unknown. Base qualities are missing; no much larger clone stands one base away.

Genomic DNA was isolated using the Qiagen DNeasy kit from unsorted PBMCs as well as from negatively selected CD4+ and CD8+ fractions. TCR beta CDR3 regions were amplified by immunoSEQ multiplex PCR using primers annealing to V and J segments. A synthetic immune receptor repertoire was used to minimize amplification bias, and any remaining bias was removed computationally after sequencing. As for the authors' bioinformatics: Repertoire diversity was quantified as the Shannon entropy index using custom Python scripts. Unsorted, CD4+ and CD8+ repertoires were examined separately, except in combined analyses, for which CD4+ and CD8+ sequences were merged in silico. Clonal expansion was defined as a frequency increase of at least 2-fold after treatment compared with C1D1, and clones undetected at baseline were assigned a pseudocount of 0.5. Singleton clones were defined as clones with 0 or 1 copy at C1D1, and non-singleton clones were defined as clones with 2 or more copies. Clones expanded in unsorted samples were assigned a CD4+, CD8+ or unknown annotation through matching of protein sequences in sorted samples from the same patient. Wilcoxon tests on paired samples were used to test diversity changes from C1D1 to C4D1. The immuneACCESS repertoire file appears here via TCRdb, limited to in-frame rearrangements. These files lack a portion of the clones; in checked studies, under half of the deficit traces to unresolved V genes, and the cause of the others is not known. V and J calls plus clone size are reproduced from that table; the DNA served to infer D and trimming. The sample contains roughly 90,000 clones, 75% to 85% of them found a single time. Of the sample, about a sixth is held by the ten largest clones.

Trimming takes 1 base from V and 4 bases from J, and the germline ends sit 15 bases apart. Spanning cysteine to phenylalanine, the CDR3 consists of 16 amino acids. Of the read, only the CDR3 DNA is kept; its 48 bases are in frame from base 1. Via the germline V gene, CDR1 is SGHRS and CDR2 YFSETQ. Source: peripheral blood mononuclear cells (PBMCs), taken before the fourth cycle of nivolumab. This TCR came from a human donor with classical Hodgkin lymphoma. The chain couples TRBV5-1 to TRBJ2-1; the D gene assignment is perhaps TRBD1 or TRBD2, with each matching 6 bases. The CDR3 has the sequence CASSLSTGAGYNEQFF. At the DNA level, the sequence is TGCGCCAGCAGCTTGAGTACGGGGGCGGGGTACAATGAGCAGTTCTTC.